The clone carrying this T cell receptor (beta chain) has ten or more counts. The data stem from a study of T cells in Graves' hyperthyroidism and ophthalmopathy. RNA transcripts gave rise to amplified TCR beta CDR3 regions. The study used the HTBI primer set for a first-round RT-PCR of the TCR CDR3. TCRdb reprocessed the multiplex PCR reads with MiXCR, giving one entry per CDR3 protein. The data show under 400,000 distinct CDR3 sequences, roughly 20% seen once. The germline CDR1 and CDR2 sequences are MNHEY and SMNVEV (reference sequence). The CDR3 length is 14 residues. V shed 4 bases, J shed 3 bases, and the junction held 5 bases outside the gene matches.

What was sequenced was blood. The TCR originated in a woman in her 40s with Graves' ophthalmopathy. This sequence joins TRBV27 and TRBJ2-7, with 8 nucleotides matching TRBD1. The CDR3 loop reads CASSSRDRNYEQYF. CDR3 DNA sequence: TGTGCCAGCAGTTCCAGGGACAGGAACTACGAGCAGTACTTC.